These T cell receptor beta chains were read from a single sample in a study of blood T cell repertoires in COVID-19. The table came from immunoSEQ multiplex PCR; TCRdb's copy has only in-frame clones and leaves some out. The sample carries approximately 250,000 clones, less than 85% recorded once. Sequencing input: peripheral blood. These receptors were taken from a man in his 60s who had recovered from COVID-19. The CDR3 runs from the conserved cysteine through the conserved F or W.

V | CDR3
TRBV7-9 | CASSKTRTNTGELFF
TRBV9 | CASSGQGAGNEKLFF
TRBV5-1 | CASSLQMKDTQYF
TRBV4-1 | CASSQASGQITGELFF
TRBV21-1 | CASSKDEGDGDYGYTF
TRBV3-1/TRBV3-2 | CASSLTWTRKETQYF
TRBV2 | CASRVNGGAYNEQFF
TRBV18 | CASSPRVFLDTQYF
TRBV6-5 | CASSTNTGEKLFF
TRBV28 | CASSIQGGNTEAFF
TRBV28 | CASSPEGLYNEQFF
TRBV6-5 | CASSYGGRSYEQYF
TRBV4-2 | CASSQDFFSAQSSQETQYF
TRBV5-8 | CASSLLTSGNTGELFF
TRBV6-5 | CASRGRTTGENIQYF
TRBV19 | CASRHRTGGNGYTF
TRBV24-1 | CATSATGTVNQPQHF
TRBV7-9 | CATGSGGGIDGYTF
TRBV10-3 | CAISGDTVSGYTF
TRBV11-3 | CASSLGAGSDSTDTQYF
TRBV6-5 | CASSKRQGNTEAFF
TRBV9 | CASSPRRGGENTGELFF
TRBV9 | CASSLQGTGLDEQYF
TRBV19 | CASSTTDRGRGGELFF
TRBV29-1 | CSVETSILAGGHPYEQYF
TRBV5-1 | CASSLGRDNGGYTF
TRBV16 | CASSQFFLYEQYF
TRBV19 | CASSINRGGLRLDEQFF
TRBV16 | CASSQGGSSYNEQFF
TRBV7-2 | CASSLDSGSYNEQFF
TRBV19 | CASSIGGRYEQYF
TRBV9 | CASSVGAGASNYGYTF
TRBV7-9 | CASSLRAYEQYF
TRBV9 | CASSPGGTSGRNEQFF
TRBV25-1 | CASSELTQGLNTEAFF
TRBV6-2/TRBV6-3 | CASSRQGDQPQHF
TRBV20-1 | CSASSKLTDTQYF